This TCR beta chain was documented in a study of beta chain features in type 1 diabetes. Study-wide context: Healthy donors, compared against patients, showed similar age, gender and cell yields.

Trimming cost V 1 base and J 7 bases, with 7 bases left between them. The germline V gene has CDR1 SGHAT and CDR2 FQNNGV. This CDR3 contains 13 residues. Expressed TCRB transcripts were sequenced because the isolated RNA had all been reverse transcribed beforehand. The table came from immunoSEQ multiplex PCR; TCRdb's copy has only in-frame clones and leaves some out. Of 860,000 or so clones in the sample, 15% to 20% were seen once. Study observations and caveats: PCR may have favored shorter templates equally in patients and controls. Naive, central memory and Treg TCRB repertoires seemed to resemble each other more closely in patients than they did in healthy donors.

This clone was seen more than once but under ten times. Its antigen is unknown. The V and J genes are TRBV11-2 and TRBJ1-4; D uncertain. The sequence was obtained from a woman younger than 30 in good health. The sample was naive CD4+ T cells from blood. The CDR3: CASSLGGSEKLFF. CDR3 in DNA: TGTGCCAGCAGCTTAGGAGGTAGTGAAAAACTGTTTTTT.